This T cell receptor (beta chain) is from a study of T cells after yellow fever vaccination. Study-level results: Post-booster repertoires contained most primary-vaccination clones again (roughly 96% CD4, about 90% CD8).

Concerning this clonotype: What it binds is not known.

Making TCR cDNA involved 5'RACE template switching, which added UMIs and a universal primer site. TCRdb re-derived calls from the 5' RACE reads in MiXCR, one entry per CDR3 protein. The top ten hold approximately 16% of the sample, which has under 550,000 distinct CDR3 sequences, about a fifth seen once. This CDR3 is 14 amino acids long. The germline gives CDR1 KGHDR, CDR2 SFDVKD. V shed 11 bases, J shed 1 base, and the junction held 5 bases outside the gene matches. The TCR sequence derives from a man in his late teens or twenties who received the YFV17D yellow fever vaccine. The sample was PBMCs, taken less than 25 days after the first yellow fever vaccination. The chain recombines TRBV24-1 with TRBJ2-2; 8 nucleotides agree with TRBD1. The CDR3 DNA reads TGTGCCATTGCGGACAGGGTGAACACCGGGGAGCTGTTTTTT. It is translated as CAIADRVNTGELFF.